This is a list of T cell receptor beta chains from one sample in a study of graft-versus-host responses after intestinal transplantation. The protocol was immunoSEQ multiplex PCR, while the TCRdb copy is restricted to in-frame clones and leaves out a portion. This sample yields some 84,000 clones, of which approximately 82% are seen a single time; 0.83% belongs to the top ten. No antigen has been identified for these receptors. Specimen: unstimulated CD4+ T cells sorted from spleen or lymph node cells, collected before intestinal transplant. The receptors stem from a human donor who received an intestinal transplant. Each CDR3 is given with its conserved first and last residue. D genes are given only for firm matches. Not all rows give a size; the values are once, few, many and, for expanded clones, a class.

TRBJ1-5 | TRBV7-7 | NA | TRBD1 | CASSSGTGRSNQPQHF | TGTGCTAGCAGCTCCGGGACAGGGAGGAGCAATCAGCCCCAGCATTTT
TRBJ2-5 | TRBV5-8 | NA | NA | CASSRGAETQYF | TGTGCCAGCAGCCGAGGAGCCGAGACCCAGTACTTC
TRBJ2-3 | TRBV5-4 | NA | TRBD2 | CASSGTSGRIGSTDTQYF | TGTGCCAGCAGCGGGACTAGCGGGAGGATTGGTTCCACAGATACGCAGTATTTT
TRBJ2-3 | TRBV2 | once | NA | CASSDPRAGNPDTQYF | TGTGCCAGCAGTGACCCCCGGGCGGGAAACCCAGATACGCAGTATTTT
TRBJ2-2 | TRBV5-4 | NA | TRBD2 | CASSAGGLAGGITGELFF | TGTGCCAGCAGCGCCGGGGGACTAGCGGGGGGGATCACCGGGGAGCTGTTTTTT
TRBJ2-2 | TRBV6-5 | NA | TRBD2 | CASTQSGGFAGELFF | TGTGCCAGCACTCAGAGCGGGGGGTTTGCCGGGGAGCTGTTTTTT
TRBJ1-2 | TRBV15 | NA | NA | CATSREQGGLGYGYTF | TGTGCCACCAGCAGAGAACAGGGTGGGTTAGGCTATGGCTACACCTTC
TRBJ2-7 | TRBV19 | NA | TRBD2 | CASSVASGGFSYEQYF | TGTGCCAGTAGTGTCGCTAGCGGGGGGTTTTCCTACGAGCAGTACTTC
TRBJ2-5 | TRBV5-1 | NA | TRBD2 | CASSLGRLAGAQETQYF | TGCGCCAGCAGCTTGGGGAGACTAGCGGGGGCTCAAGAGACCCAGTACTTC
TRBJ2-7 | TRBV7-3 | NA | TRBD2 | CASSLQPTAGTSGRNEQYF | TGTGCCAGCAGCTTACAACCTACCGCCGGGACTAGCGGGAGAAACGAGCAGTACTTC
TRBJ1-4 | TRBV5-1 | NA | TRBD1 | CASSLDPGQGREKLFF | TGCGCCAGCAGCTTAGACCCGGGACAGGGCCGAGAAAAACTGTTTTTT
TRBJ1-3 | TRBV29-1 | NA | NA | CSVAPRFSGNTIYF | TGCAGCGTTGCACCGCGATTCTCTGGAAACACCATATATTTT
TRBJ1-4 | TRBV25-1 | NA | NA | CASSEYQGSPNEKLFF | TGTGCCAGCAGTGAATATCAGGGCAGCCCGAATGAAAAACTGTTTTTT
TRBJ2-2 | TRBV7-2 | NA | TRBD1 | CASSLRTGANTGELFF | TGTGCCAGCAGCCTGCGGACAGGCGCGAACACCGGGGAGCTGTTTTTT
TRBJ2-7 | TRBV15 | NA | TRBD1 | CATSRGGTGPYEQYF | TGTGCCACCAGCAGAGGGGGGACAGGACCCTACGAGCAGTACTTC
TRBJ1-1 | TRBV7-9 | NA | NA | CASAYYSGSTEAFF | TGTGCCAGCGCTTATTATAGTGGGAGCACTGAAGCTTTCTTT
TRBJ1-1 | TRBV28 | NA | NA | CASTLLQGMGTEAFF | TGTGCCAGCACTCTACTACAGGGCATGGGGACTGAAGCTTTCTTT
TRBJ1-5 | TRBV2 | few | NA | CASQGRGGGNQPQHF | TGTGCCAGCCAGGGCAGGGGAGGGGGCAATCAGCCCCAGCATTTT
TRBJ2-5 | TRBV30 | NA | TRBD2 | CAWNPGLAGPGETQYF | TGTGCCTGGAATCCGGGACTAGCGGGGCCCGGGGAGACCCAGTACTTC
TRBJ1-1 | TRBV5-1 | once | NA | CASSSVTGITEAFF | TGCGCCAGCAGCTCCGTTACAGGGATCACTGAAGCTTTCTTT
TRBJ2-3 | TRBV28 | NA | TRBD2 | CASSSLGGRATDTQYF | TGTGCCAGCAGTTCCCTCGGCGGGAGGGCGACAGATACGCAGTATTTT
TRBJ2-5 | TRBV29-1 | NA | NA | CSVGTLQETQYF | TGCAGCGTTGGGACACTCCAAGAGACCCAGTACTTC
TRBJ2-3 | TRBV11-2 | NA | TRBD1 | CASSATGTGGTDTQYF | TGTGCCAGCAGCGCTACCGGGACAGGGGGCACAGATACGCAGTATTTT
TRBJ2-2 | TRBV4-2 | NA | TRBD1 | CASSRQGQGASTGELFF | TGTGCCAGCAGCCGGCAGGGGCAGGGGGCGAGTACCGGGGAGCTGTTTTTT
TRBJ2-7 | TRBV2 | few | TRBD2 | CASRLAGGHEQYF | TGTGCCAGCAGACTAGCGGGGGGTCACGAGCAGTACTTC
TRBJ1-1 | TRBV5-1 | NA | NA | CASSLVGRGVGTEAFF | TGCGCCAGCAGCTTGGTCGGCAGGGGTGTGGGCACTGAAGCTTTCTTT
TRBJ2-7 | TRBV5-6 | NA | TRBD1 | CASSWGRGLSYEQYF | TGTGCCAGCAGCTGGGGCAGGGGGCTCTCCTACGAGCAGTACTTC
TRBJ1-1 | TRBV27 | NA | NA | CASSSPHMNTEAFF | TGTGCCAGCAGTTCCCCTCACATGAACACTGAAGCTTTCTTT
TRBJ2-2 | TRBV18 | NA | TRBD2 | CASSLNLAENTGELFF | TGTGCCAGCTCACTGAATCTAGCGGAGAACACCGGGGAGCTGTTTTTT
TRBJ2-2 | TRBV6-5 | NA | NA | CASSWGSRGGGELFF | TGTGCCAGCAGTTGGGGATCCAGGGGAGGGGGGGAGCTGTTTTTT
TRBJ1-5 | TRBV28 | NA | TRBD1 | CASSLAGTGVPNNQPQHF | TGTGCCAGCAGTTTAGCTGGGACAGGAGTCCCAAATAATCAGCCCCAGCATTTT
TRBJ2-5 | TRBV5-4 | NA | NA | CASSSQETQYF | TGTGCCAGCAGCTCGCAAGAGACCCAGTACTTC
TRBJ2-3 | TRBV5-6 | NA | TRBD1 | CASSLGTGGDGTDTQYF | TGTGCCAGCAGCTTGGGAACAGGGGGCGATGGCACAGATACGCAGTATTTT
TRBJ2-2 | TRBV28 | NA | TRBD2 | CASSSSLAGGSTGELFF | TGTGCCAGCAGTTCATCACTAGCGGGAGGGTCCACCGGGGAGCTGTTTTTT
TRBJ1-1 | TRBV7-2 | NA | NA | CASSVVGGTEAFF | TGTGCCAGCAGCGTGGTAGGGGGCACTGAAGCTTTCTTT